This TCR beta chain was captured in a study of T cells after yellow fever vaccination (dated by TCRdb to between 2018 and 2021). Describing the broader study: The SMART-Seq v4 Ultra Low Input RNA kit was used to prepare libraries from fractions with low cell numbers. Blood samples were taken at several timepoints before and after primary and secondary immunization, and bulk PBMC replicates and cell subsets were isolated. Two healthy male donors, one aged 18 to 30 and one aged 30 to 40 years, were included in the cohort. To follow T-cell clones before and after primary and booster YFV17D yellow fever vaccination, bulk TCR alpha and beta repertoires were sequenced over time. What the authors observed across the whole study: Computational filtering was required because FACS-sorted repertoires could contain abundant contaminating clonotypes from the bulk population. Most clones expanded after primary vaccination (roughly 96% of CD4 and around 88% of CD8) were re-detected after the booster, suggesting that broad memory maintenance occurred. A small share of clonotypes was detected in both CD4 and CD8 compartments, with the overlap likely arising from convergent recombination. Compared with the primary T-cell response, the secondary T-cell response was weaker but faster, peaking on day 5 rather than day 15. Only a couple of donors were included in the study, so the extent to which the findings can be generalized is limited.

This clonotype came up a few times. The antigen it recognizes is unknown. Per-base quality was not reported, and no clone a single base away is much larger than it. CDR1 and CDR2 (LNHNV, YYDKDF) derive from the germline V gene (reference sequence). From the cysteine up to the phenylalanine, the CDR3 has a length of 13 residues. Only CDR3 DNA remains: 39 bases, in frame from the first base. The trim is 0 bases for V and 5 bases for J, with a gap of 7 bases between the germline ends. TCR cDNA was made using 5'RACE template switching, a step that added a universal primer site and unique molecular identifiers. cDNA synthesis was primed from both the TCR alpha and TCR beta constant segments. Two PCR steps were used to amplify libraries, with sample barcodes and sequencing adapters being added in the second step. Sequencing of libraries was done on Illumina HiSeq 2500 (2x100 bp) or NovaSeq (2x150 bp). Processing in the source paper ran as follows. MIGEC was used to demultiplex reads and collapse the reads into UMI consensus sequences, and MiXCR was used for V(D)J alignment. Clonotypes responding to the vaccine were identified with edgeR on replicate PBMC samples, with the criteria of FDR below 0.01 and a log2 fold change above 5 up to day 15. Bulk clonotypes were assigned CD4 or CD8 identity according to which sequenced CD4 or CD8 repertoire held them at higher abundance. Using fastp trimming at Q25 and MiXCR clonotype assembly, TCRdb reanalyzed the public sequencing data and kept in-frame beta chains. Duplicate CDR3 protein sequences are folded into a single record with the most common DNA and genes. The V and J calls, along with clone size, are taken from TCRdb and not from the paper's own processing. This sample is represented by 250,000 or so distinct CDR3 sequences; 6.9% of them were singletons. In total, the top ten clones hold around 0.9% of the sample.

The intended sense of this specimen's treatment or condition label: live attenuated yellow fever vaccine strain. A standard Ficoll-Paque protocol was used to isolate PBMCs from peripheral blood. Dynabeads CD4 and CD8 positive selection kits were used to isolate CD4 and CD8 T-cell fractions. TriZol was used to extract RNA from bulk PBMCs, CD4 and CD8 fractions, and dextramer-positive and dextramer-negative fractions. The rearrangement combines TRBV15 with TRBJ2-5; matching of 6 bases hints at TRBD1 as the D gene. The sample consisted of CD4+ T cells sorted from PBMCs, taken 15 days after the yellow fever booster vaccination. The TCR was taken from a man aged 25 to 40 who received the YFV17D yellow fever vaccine. Here is the DNA: TGTGCCACCAGCAGAGATCAGGGGGAGACCCAGTACTTC. Its protein product is CATSRDQGETQYF.